One and the same sample provided the 17 T cell receptor beta chains below, sequenced in a study of regulatory T cells in long-lasting Graves disease. Construction of TCR beta libraries relied on iRepertoire HTBI primers and on Arm-PCR targeting CDR3 regions. TCRdb passed the multiplex PCR reads through MiXCR, listing each CDR3 protein once. The sample includes 200,000 to 250,000 distinct CDR3 sequences, 15% to 20% of them seen just once. Documented time point: newly diagnosed GD, antithyroid drugs for less than 3 months. The TCR library was made from RNA that had been extracted from PBMCs in TRIzol. These data were also filed under a second study, of T cells in Graves' hyperthyroidism and ophthalmopathy.

This specimen consisted of peripheral blood mononuclear cells (PBMCs), obtained at new diagnosis, from a patient treated with antithyroid drugs. The receptors come from a woman aged 30 to 39 with Graves disease.

The chain uses TRBV7-9 and TRBJ1-4; D may be TRBD1 (6 bases). Germline V CDR1 and CDR2: SEHNR, FQNEAQ (reference sequence). Trimming took 5 bases from V and 6 from J, leaving 16 bases between them. CDR3 length: 15 residues. In nucleotides, the CDR3 is TGTGCCAGCAGCCACAGGGAGGGGCATCATGAAAAACTGTTTTTT. Its translation is CASSHREGHHEKLFF.

In its sample, this clonotype was seen many times. The chain joins TRBV5-1 to TRBJ2-1, with D perhaps TRBD2 (5 bases). V gave up 3 bases and J gave up 0 bases, with 10 bases separating them. This CDR3 region has 15 residues. Germline V CDR1 and CDR2: SGHRS, YFSETQ. The CDR3 region is CASSYTTSSYNEQFF. The CDR3 DNA follows: TGCGCCAGCAGCTATACAACTAGCTCCTACAATGAGCAGTTCTTC.

This clonotype appeared many times. This chain joins TRBV5-1 and TRBJ1-2; the D is unclear. The CDR3 is made up of 13 amino acids. V was pared by 0 bases and J by 8 bases, with 11 bases between. Germline values: CDR1 SGHRS, CDR2 YFSETQ. CDR3 sequence (DNA): TGCGCCAGCAGCTTGGAGGGTACGAAAGGCTACACCTTC. Its protein is CASSLEGTKGYTF.

This clonotype was observed a handful of times. Just one base apart from a much larger clone, this may be a read error. This chain joins TRBV18 and TRBJ1-3; weak D call: TRBD1 (5 bases). CDR3 length: 15 amino acids. The germline V gene encodes CDR1 KGHSH and CDR2 LQKENI. The CDR3 here is CTSSPSAGSGNTIYF. The CDR3 nucleotides read TGTACCAGCTCACCATCCGCAGGGTCTGGAAACACCATATATTTT.

The V call is TRBV25-1, the J call TRBJ2-3; 9 bases fit TRBD2. Germline CDR1 reads MGHDK; CDR2 reads SYGVNS. V shed 4 bases and J 3 bases; nucleotides not matched to a gene: 5. The CDR3 sequence is 15 residues long. The CDR3 sequence: CASSVAGAKTDTQYF. The DNA for the CDR3 is TGTGCCAGCAGTGTAGCGGGAGCCAAGACAGATACGCAGTATTTT.

This clonotype was counted once. The chain combines TRBV5-4 with TRBJ2-3, with 8 bases matching TRBD2. CDR1 and CDR2 from the germline V gene are SGHNT and YYREEE (reference sequence). Germline trimming cut 7 bases from V and 4 bases from J; bases unmatched to any gene: 14. This CDR3 is 16 amino acids long. The CDR3 DNA follows: TGTGCCAGCGGAAAAAAAGCGGGAGTGGGTCCAGATACGCAGTATTTT. This codes for CASGKKAGVGPDTQYF.

About this clonotype itself: Given the absence of the conserved phenylalanine or tryptophan at the CDR3 end, a read error is likely. The chain joins TRBV28 to TRBJ2-7; D unresolved. V shed 6 bases and J shed 4 bases, with 7 bases lying between them. The CDR3 runs to 11 residues. CDR1 and CDR2 from the germline V gene are MDHEN and SYDVKM. In nucleotides, the CDR3 is TGTGCCAGCAGCCCCGGATACGAGCAGTACCTC. This sequence encodes CASSPGYEQYL.

This clonotype has at least ten counts. CDR3 region: CATSNYANTEAFF. For the CDR3, the DNA is TGTGCCACCAGCAACTACGCGAACACTGAAGCTTTCTTT. The gene calls are TRBV6-1 and TRBJ1-1, with D uncertain. The CDR3 sequence is 13 residues long. V gave up 10 bases and J gave up 1 base, with 13 bases separating them. Germline assignment: CDR1 MNHNS and CDR2 SASEGT.

A few counts support this clonotype. The chain is built from TRBV7-9 and TRBJ1-1, with D unclear. Per the germline V gene, CDR1 is SEHNR and CDR2 is FQNEAQ (reference sequence). Trimming stripped 1 base from V and 6 bases from J, with 3 bases between. The CDR3 is 11 amino acids. CDR3 in DNA: TGTGCCAGCAGCTTAGGATCTGAAGCTTTCTTT. Encoded protein: CASSLGSEAFF.

Of note for this clonotype: This clone may be a read error of a much larger clone one base away. Here the CDR3 DNA reads TGTGCCCGGAGTGCTCAAGAGACCCAGTACTTC. Translating gives CARSAQETQYF. This chain joins TRBV30 and TRBJ2-7; D gene uncertain. The J call may be in error: the DNA end matches TRBJ2-5 better. This CDR3 is 11 amino acids long. In germline, CDR1 is GTSNPN, CDR2 SVGIG (reference sequence).

This clonotype was observed a few times. It may be a read error: a sequence one base away is much more abundant. This chain joins TRBV19 and TRBJ1-1; D is unresolved. CDR3 length: 13 amino acids. Per germline, CDR1 LNHDA and CDR2 SQIVND (reference sequence). The CDR3 DNA follows: TGTGCCAGTAAAGGGCTGATCGACACTGACGCTTTCTTT. Amino acids: CASKGLIDTDAFF.

This clonotype was counted a few times. Because it lacks the conserved phenylalanine or tryptophan at the end, this CDR3 is likely a read error. The chain couples TRBV14 to TRBJ2-1; D is undetermined. V was pared by 4 bases and J by 8 bases, with 15 bases between. This CDR3 is 14 amino acids long. CDR1 is SGHDN and CDR2 is FVKESK in the germline V gene. The CDR3 loop is CASSRSDRTDEQFL. The CDR3 DNA reads as TGTGCCAGCAGCCGAAGCGACCGAACTGATGAGCAGTTCCTC.

This sequence joins TRBV27 and TRBJ2-1, with 7 bases that match TRBD2. The J call could be wrong; TRBJ2-5 is a better fit for the DNA end. This CDR3 region has 16 residues. Germline assignment: CDR1 MNHEY and CDR2 SMNVEV (reference sequence). CDR3: CASSVQRDSGQETQYF. DNA for the CDR3: TGTGCCAGCAGTGTTCAGCGGGATAGCGGGCAAGAGACCCAGTACTTC.

This clonotype has ten or more counts. J is TRBJ1-3 and V is TRBV2; 9 positions match TRBD1. The CDR3 is made up of 17 amino acids. V shed 2 bases, J shed 3 bases, and the junction held 8 bases outside the gene matches. CDR1 and CDR2 (germline): SNHLY, FYNNEI. In DNA form, the CDR3 reads TGTGCCAGCAGTGAAATTCCGGGACAGGGTTATGGAAACACCATATATTTT. Residues: CASSEIPGQGYGNTIYF. Full variable domain (missing parts from reference TRBV2 and TRBJ1-3): EPEVTQTPSHQVTQMGQEVILRCVPISNHLYFYWYRQILGQKVEFLVSFYNNEISEKSEIFDDQFSVERPDGSNFTLKIRSTKLEDSAMYFCASSEIPGQGYGNTIYFGEGSWLTVV.

This clonotype was picked up many times. The chain's CDR3 is CASSSSTGGATEAFF. In DNA form, the CDR3 reads TGTGCCAGCAGCTCCTCGACAGGGGGCGCAACTGAAGCTTTCTTT. The chain is built from TRBV12-3 or TRBV12-4 and TRBJ1-1, with 10 positions matching TRBD1. V lost 6 bases and J lost 5; bases outside the gene matches: 9. This CDR3 has 15 amino acids.

In nucleotides, the CDR3 is TGTGCCAGTGCCGGGACTAGCGGGGAGCTGTTTTTT. This encodes CASAGTSGELFF. The chain uses TRBV12-3 or TRBV12-4 and TRBJ2-2, with 8 positions matching TRBD2. The CDR3 runs to 12 residues. Losses at the gene ends were 9 bases for V and 7 bases for J; bases not matched to a gene: 4.

This clonotype was recorded at least ten times. The rearrangement uses TRBV24-1 and TRBJ2-7; 12 nucleotides align to TRBD2. The V and J ends lost 4 bases and 3 bases, in that order; junction bases with no gene match: 3. The germline V gene encodes CDR1 KGHDR and CDR2 SFDVKD. This CDR3 comprises 15 residues. The CDR3 reads CATSDPSGRDYEQYF. DNA of the CDR3: TGTGCCACCAGTGACCCTAGCGGGAGGGACTACGAGCAGTACTTC.